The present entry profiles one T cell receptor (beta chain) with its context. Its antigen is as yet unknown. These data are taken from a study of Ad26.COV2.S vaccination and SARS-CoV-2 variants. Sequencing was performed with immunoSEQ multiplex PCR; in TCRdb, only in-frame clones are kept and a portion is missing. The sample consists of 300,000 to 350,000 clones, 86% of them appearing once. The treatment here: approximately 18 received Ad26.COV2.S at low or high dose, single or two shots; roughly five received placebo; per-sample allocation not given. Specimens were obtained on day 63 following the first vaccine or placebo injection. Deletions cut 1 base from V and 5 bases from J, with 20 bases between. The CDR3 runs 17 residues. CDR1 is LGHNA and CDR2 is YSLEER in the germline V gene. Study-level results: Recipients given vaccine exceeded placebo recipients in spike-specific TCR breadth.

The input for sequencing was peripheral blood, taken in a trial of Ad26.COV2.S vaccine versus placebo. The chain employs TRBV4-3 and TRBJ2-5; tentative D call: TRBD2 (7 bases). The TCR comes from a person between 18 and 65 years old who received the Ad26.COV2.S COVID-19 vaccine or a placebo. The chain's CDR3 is CASSQVWGGGWGETQYF. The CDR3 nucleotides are TGCGCCAGCAGCCAAGTTTGGGGGGGCGGGTGGGGGGAGACCCAGTACTTC.